This TCR beta chain was sequenced during a study of early T cells in non-severe SARS-CoV-2 infection. In the study overall: The sequenced material was bulk RNA from unsorted whole blood, and its chains were unpaired.

Many counts were recorded for this clonotype. The germline V gene encodes CDR1 SQVTM and CDR2 ANQGSEA. The V end was cut by 7 bases, the J end by 2 bases, with 8 bases between. The CDR3 runs to 11 residues. The TCR library protocol was used to attach unique molecular identifiers. These identifiers were attached to individual cDNA molecules. One entry per CDR3 protein, called by TCRdb with MiXCR from the 5' RACE reads. The sample shows tens of thousands of distinct CDR3 sequences, roughly 14% of them seen only once. The TCR originated in an adult who was a healthcare worker with PCR-confirmed SARS-CoV-2 infection or an uninfected control (not recorded which). The rearrangement joins TRBV29-1 to TRBJ1-1, with a weak D call TRBD1 (6 bases). The sample taken for sequencing was whole blood. In nucleotides, the CDR3 is TGCAGCGCGACAGGAAACACTGAAGCTTTCTTT. Protein sequence: CSATGNTEAFF.